These T cell receptor beta chains were read from a single sample in a study of CXCR3-negative and CXCR3-positive naive CD8 T cells. TCRdb reprocessed the 5' RACE reads and keeps a single row for each CDR3 protein, giving no DNA. In all, the sample yields 3,000 or so distinct CDR3 sequences. Sequencing was carried out using naive CXCR3- CD8+ T cells from blood. These TCRs come from a human donor in good health. Some clones in this sample may be carry-over from other donors' samples. The CDR3 runs from the conserved cysteine through the conserved F or W. Fields, in order: clone size, V gene, J gene, CDR3 protein. Size is omitted from some rows. Given values are once, few, many or a class for expanded clones.

.	TRBV29-1	TRBJ2-1	CSAESGVSYNEQFF
medium-sized	TRBV28	TRBJ2-3	CASSYGRGGSPDTQYF
medium-sized	TRBV29-1	TRBJ1-2	CSVEDPPGYGYTF
.	TRBV7-3	TRBJ2-1	CASSDIYQGDHEQFF
medium-sized	TRBV5-1	TRBJ1-1	CASSFTGGGSEAFF
medium-sized	TRBV6-1	TRBJ1-2	CASSESATGPFGGASILHYGYTF
.	TRBV9	TRBJ1-1	CASSVATGGYEAFF
.	TRBV29-1	TRBJ1-2	CSVAVGNYGYTF
medium-sized	TRBV29-1	TRBJ2-7	CSVLGRFAYEQYF
.	TRBV2	TRBJ2-1	CASSDVGLTDGTSSYNEQFF
medium-sized	TRBV3-1	TRBJ2-5	CASSQAGLAAETQYF
.	TRBV29-1	TRBJ1-1	CSVARGVEAFF
.	TRBV3-1	TRBJ2-3	CASSQDTTSGPRDTQYF
.	TRBV6-2/TRBV6-3	TRBJ2-1	CASSLIDEQFF
medium-sized	TRBV29-1	TRBJ1-2	CSVEGIGGYTF
medium-sized	TRBV5-1	TRBJ1-1	CASQDSLMNTEAFF
large	TRBV12-3/TRBV12-4	TRBJ2-7	CASSSAGSGGAEEQYF
medium-sized	TRBV20-1	TRBJ2-1	CSARHTDGTYNEQFF
.	TRBV19	TRBJ1-2	CASSRQGVYQANYGYTF
medium-sized	TRBV3-1	TRBJ2-1	CASSQEGTSGGAHQQFF
.	TRBV27	TRBJ2-2	CASSLYDETGEPFF
medium-sized	TRBV4-2	TRBJ2-3	CASSLPFEGSGSTDTQYF
medium-sized	TRBV20-1	TRBJ2-5	CSAGLWDQKNQETQYF
medium-sized	TRBV7-9	TRBJ2-5	CASSPRDRGATQYF
.	TRBV18	TRBJ2-1	CASSPGTGRLNEQFF
medium-sized	TRBV10-1	TRBJ2-1	CASSVGTSGLVGNEQFF
medium-sized	TRBV7-8	TRBJ2-1	CASSLFQNPPYNEQFF
medium-sized	TRBV29-1	TRBJ1-1	CSAPVDATGEAFF
medium-sized	TRBV10-3	TRBJ2-2	CAIKVLTGELFF
medium-sized	TRBV29-1	TRBJ1-1	CSVEATRGDTEAFF
medium-sized	TRBV10-2	TRBJ2-4	CASSESWPKNIQYF
medium-sized	TRBV29-1	TRBJ1-2	CSVPGQGAENYGYTF
large	TRBV19	TRBJ1-5	CASSNTGGNQPQHF
medium-sized	TRBV29-1	TRBJ2-1	CSVEDLPGLVPWEQFF
medium-sized	TRBV19	TRBJ1-6	CASSIVSGGYNSPLHF
medium-sized	TRBV7-8	TRBJ2-5	CASSLPGEGTQYF
.	TRBV5-4	TRBJ1-6	CASSGPPGNSPLHF
medium-sized	TRBV12-3/TRBV12-4	TRBJ1-3	CASSSGLISGNTIYF
medium-sized	TRBV4-3	TRBJ1-1	CASGDRGTEAFF
medium-sized	TRBV4-2	TRBJ1-1	CASSQDRENTEAFF
medium-sized	TRBV5-1	TRBJ2-3	CASSLEPGQGIPDTQYF
medium-sized	TRBV11-2	TRBJ1-1	CASSLLNTEAFF
medium-sized	TRBV25-1	TRBJ2-3	CASTPGDTQYF
.	TRBV4-3	TRBJ2-4	CSSSQDSRIDQNIQYF
medium-sized	TRBV6-5	TRBJ1-2	CASRPTGANYGYTF
medium-sized	TRBV7-2	TRBJ2-1	CASSFGYNEQFF
.	TRBV7-9	TRBJ2-1	CASSLVGEYNEQFF
medium-sized	TRBV10-3	TRBJ2-1	CAISESSLGLADNEQFF
.	TRBV20-1	TRBJ1-2	CSAREKRVNYGYTF